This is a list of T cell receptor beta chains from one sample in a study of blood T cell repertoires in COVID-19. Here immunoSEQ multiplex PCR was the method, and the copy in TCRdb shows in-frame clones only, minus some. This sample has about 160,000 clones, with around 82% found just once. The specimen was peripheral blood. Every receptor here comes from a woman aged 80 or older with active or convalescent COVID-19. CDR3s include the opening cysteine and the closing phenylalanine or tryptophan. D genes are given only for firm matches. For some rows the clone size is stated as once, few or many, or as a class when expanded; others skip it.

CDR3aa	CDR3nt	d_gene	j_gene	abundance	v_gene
CASSLGTNRGRRETQYF	TGTGCCAGCAGCTTAGGAACCAACAGGGGTAGGAGGGAGACCCAGTACTTC	TRBD1	TRBJ2-5	-	TRBV11-2
CASRGQGGQLNTEAFF	TGCGCCAGCAGGGGGCAGGGAGGACAATTGAACACTGAAGCTTTCTTT	-	TRBJ1-1	-	TRBV10-2
CASSSQGAGSNQPQHF	TGTGCCAGCAGCTCACAGGGGGCCGGGAGCAATCAGCCCCAGCATTTT	-	TRBJ1-5	-	TRBV21-1
CASSLTGNSNQPQHF	TGTGCCAGCAGCTTGACAGGGAATAGCAATCAGCCCCAGCATTTT	TRBD1	TRBJ1-5	-	TRBV6-5
CAKSRTSLGNEQFF	TGTGCCAAGAGCCGAACTAGCCTCGGGAATGAGCAGTTCTTC	-	TRBJ2-1	-	TRBV2
CASRETGENTEAFF	TGTGCCAGCAGAGAGACAGGGGAGAACACTGAAGCTTTCTTT	TRBD1	TRBJ1-1	-	TRBV6-5
CAISERTGQGYGYTF	TGTGCCATCAGTGAGCGGACGGGACAGGGGTATGGCTACACCTTC	TRBD1	TRBJ1-2	few	TRBV10-3
CASSLNRGQEAFF	TGTGCCAGCAGTTTAAACAGGGGGCAGGAAGCTTTCTTT	TRBD1	TRBJ1-1	-	TRBV12-3/TRBV12-4
CASSNRVWNEQYF	TGTGCCAGCAGCAACAGGGTCTGGAACGAGCAGTACTTC	-	TRBJ2-7	-	TRBV2
CASSDRGEQYNEQFF	TGTGCCAGCAGTGACCGAGGAGAGCAGTACAATGAGCAGTTCTTC	-	TRBJ2-1	-	TRBV6-4
CASSAGTSQETQYF	TGTGCCAGCAGCGCTGGGACTAGCCAAGAGACCCAGTACTTC	TRBD2	TRBJ2-5	once	TRBV7-9
CASSQDLGTEFYNEQFF	TGTGCCAGCAGCCAAGATCTCGGGACAGAGTTTTACAATGAGCAGTTCTTC	TRBD1	TRBJ2-1	-	TRBV14
CASSFAGVVWDLSDTQYF	TGTGCCAGCAGCTTTGCAGGGGTCGTTTGGGACCTCTCAGATACGCAGTATTTT	-	TRBJ2-3	-	TRBV5-6
CSVEEGLSTGELFF	TGCAGCGTTGAGGAGGGTTTGAGCACCGGGGAGCTGTTTTTT	-	TRBJ2-2	-	TRBV29-1
CASSLVGLVGGELFF	TGCGCCAGCAGCTTGGTGGGACTAGTTGGCGGGGAGCTGTTTTTT	TRBD2	TRBJ2-2	-	TRBV5-1
CASSSPPGGTGNTIYF	TGTGCCAGTAGTTCCCCCCCAGGGGGCACTGGAAACACCATATATTTT	TRBD1	TRBJ1-3	-	TRBV19
CASSQSLAGEIYEQYF	TGCGCCAGCAGCCAATCGCTAGCGGGAGAGATTTACGAGCAGTACTTC	TRBD2	TRBJ2-7	-	TRBV4-1
CASSGGGGREQFF	TGTGCCAGCAGTGGAGGGGGAGGGCGTGAGCAGTTCTTC	-	TRBJ2-1	-	TRBV9
CASRYRPNTGELFF	TGTGCCAGCAGATACAGGCCGAACACCGGGGAGCTGTTTTTT	-	TRBJ2-2	-	TRBV14
CASSTDRGKSYTF	TGTGCCAGTAGTACCGACAGGGGGAAGAGCTACACCTTC	TRBD1	TRBJ1-2	-	TRBV19
CASSLTGSSPYEQYF	TGTGCCAGCAGCCTAACAGGGTCTAGCCCCTACGAGCAGTACTTC	-	TRBJ2-7	-	TRBV5-8
CASSYRGLNYGYTF	TGTGCCAGCAGTTACCGAGGACTTAACTATGGCTACACCTTC	-	TRBJ1-2	-	TRBV28
CASSPQGIEKLFF	TGTGCCAGCTCACCCCAGGGGATTGAAAAACTGTTTTTT	-	TRBJ1-4	-	TRBV18
CASSQDLAGTNEKLFF	TGTGCCAGCAGCCAAGATTTGGCTGGAACTAATGAAAAACTGTTTTTT	-	TRBJ1-4	-	TRBV14
CASSLDPGSYEQYF	TGCGCCAGCAGCTTGGACCCAGGGTCCTACGAGCAGTACTTC	-	TRBJ2-7	-	TRBV5-1
CASRRLPTDTQYF	TGTGCCAGCAGGCGACTACCCACAGATACGCAGTATTTT	-	TRBJ2-3	-	TRBV2
CASSLFSHRGYEQYF	TGTGCCAGCAGCTTATTCAGCCACAGGGGGTACGAGCAGTACTTC	TRBD1	TRBJ2-7	-	TRBV27
CASTFGGATGYEQYF	TGTGCCAGCACCTTCGGGGGGGCTACTGGCTACGAGCAGTACTTC	TRBD2	TRBJ2-7	-	TRBV28
CASSPLLAAGGPYNEQFF	TGTGCCAGCAGCCCCCTCCTAGCAGCGGGAGGGCCCTACAATGAGCAGTTCTTC	TRBD2	TRBJ2-1	-	TRBV3-1/TRBV3-2
CASSHRDRVRGEQFF	TGTGCCAGCAGTCACCGGGACAGGGTAAGGGGTGAGCAGTTCTTC	TRBD1	TRBJ2-1	-	TRBV28
CASSLTGLGTGELFF	TGCGCCAGCAGCCTCACAGGGCTCGGGACCGGGGAGCTGTTTTTT	-	TRBJ2-2	-	TRBV4-1
CASSLGQGAGGELFF	TGCGCCAGCAGCTTAGGTCAGGGGGCCGGCGGGGAGCTGTTTTTT	TRBD1	TRBJ2-2	-	TRBV5-1
CASSIRGERIYEQYF	TGTGCCAGCAGTATCCGGGGGGAGCGGATCTACGAGCAGTACTTC	TRBD2	TRBJ2-7	-	TRBV6-5
CASSPQGPASGELFF	TGTGCCAGCAGCCCCCAGGGGCCCGCATCCGGGGAGCTGTTTTTT	-	TRBJ2-2	-	TRBV7-3
CASSVDVRRGGTQYF	TGTGCCAGCAGCGTAGACGTAAGGAGAGGTGGGACCCAGTACTTC	-	TRBJ2-5	-	TRBV9
CASSFYPSGGGNEQFF	TGCGCCAGCAGCTTTTATCCTAGCGGGGGGGGCAATGAGCAGTTCTTC	TRBD2	TRBJ2-1	-	TRBV5-1
CAWSVRGQSNEKLFF	TGTGCCTGGAGTGTACGGGGACAGTCGAATGAAAAACTGTTTTTT	TRBD1	TRBJ1-4	-	TRBV30
CASSEALGGGYTF	TGTGCCAGCAGTGAAGCGCTTGGAGGTGGCTACACCTTC	-	TRBJ1-2	-	TRBV6-1
CATSRVWQGGQPQHF	TGTGCCACCAGCAGAGTGTGGCAGGGTGGTCAGCCCCAGCATTTT	-	TRBJ1-5	-	TRBV15
CAISDSDRENEKLFF	TGTGCCATCAGTGATAGTGACAGGGAAAATGAAAAACTGTTTTTT	TRBD1	TRBJ1-4	-	TRBV10-3
CASSQDDRGALSGNTIYF	TGCGCCAGCAGCCAAGATGACAGGGGGGCCCTCTCTGGAAACACCATATATTTT	TRBD1	TRBJ1-3	-	TRBV4-1
CAWSWGQDNQPQHF	TGTGCCTGGAGCTGGGGACAGGACAATCAGCCCCAGCATTTT	TRBD1	TRBJ1-5	-	TRBV30
CASSPKQGTEAFF	TGTGCCAGCTCACCAAAACAGGGGACTGAAGCTTTCTTT	TRBD1	TRBJ1-1	-	TRBV18
CSGALDEQFF	TGCAGCGGAGCCCTGGATGAGCAGTTCTTC	-	TRBJ2-1	-	TRBV29-1
CASSRTGATGYTF	TGTGCCAGCAGCCGAACAGGGGCGACTGGCTACACCTTC	TRBD1	TRBJ1-2	-	TRBV14
CATSEATSGRGTGELFF	TGTGCCACCAGTGAAGCGACGAGCGGGAGGGGTACCGGGGAGCTGTTTTTT	TRBD2	TRBJ2-2	-	TRBV24-1
CSVEVPVSGNTIYF	TGCAGCGTTGAAGTTCCAGTCTCTGGAAACACCATATATTTT	-	TRBJ1-3	-	TRBV29-1
CASSQEKRGLDIQYF	TGTGCCAGCAGCCAGGAGAAGCGGGGACTAGACATTCAGTACTTC	TRBD2	TRBJ2-4	-	TRBV4-2
CASSPTTGGNSPLHF	TGTGCCAGCTCACCAACGACGGGGGGTAATTCACCCCTCCACTTT	-	TRBJ1-6	once	TRBV18
CASSSQKAGGSYEQYF	TGTGCCAGCAGCTCTCAAAAGGCAGGGGGTTCTTACGAGCAGTACTTC	TRBD1	TRBJ2-7	-	TRBV9
CASSIFGAGEQPQHF	TGTGCCAGTAGTATTTTTGGTGCAGGGGAACAGCCCCAGCATTTT	-	TRBJ1-5	-	TRBV19
CASGREDYGYTF	TGTGCCAGCGGCAGGGAAGACTATGGCTACACCTTC	-	TRBJ1-2	-	TRBV2
CSVEVPGPIYGYTF	TGCAGCGTTGAGGTCCCAGGCCCTATCTATGGCTACACCTTC	-	TRBJ1-2	-	TRBV29-1
CASSDYRGTEAFF	TGCGCCAGCAGTGATTATAGGGGTACTGAAGCTTTCTTT	-	TRBJ1-1	-	TRBV10-1
CASSRTGPETQYF	TGTGCCAGCAGCCGGACAGGGCCAGAGACCCAGTACTTC	TRBD1	TRBJ2-5	-	TRBV6-6
CASSLALASGPYNEQFF	TGTGCCAGCAGCTTAGCGTTAGCTAGCGGCCCATACAATGAGCAGTTCTTC	TRBD2	TRBJ2-1	-	TRBV7-8